This T cell receptor beta chain was obtained from a study of blood T cell repertoires in COVID-19. The table came from immunoSEQ multiplex PCR; TCRdb's copy has only in-frame clones and leaves some out. The sample contains roughly 42,000 clones, around 87% of which appear only once. CDR3 length equals 15 residues. Deletions cut 4 bases from V and 0 bases from J, with 11 bases between. The V gene's germline CDR1 is SGHKS and CDR2 YYEKEE (reference sequence). This TCR was recovered from a man between 50 and 59 years old with active COVID-19. The chain recombines TRBV5-5 with TRBJ1-3; D is possibly TRBD1 (5 bases). Specimen: peripheral blood. The CDR3 bases are TGTGCCAGCAGCACGGCAGGGAACTCTGGAAACACCATATATTTT. Protein product: CASSTAGNSGNTIYF.